A single sample gave rise to the 10 T cell receptor beta chains below, sequenced in a study of cytomegalovirus exposure and HLA in healthy donors. Primers for the PCR totalled 60 Vbeta and 13 Jbeta. The data were produced by immunoSEQ multiplex PCR, yet TCRdb's version contains in-frame clones alone and is incomplete. The sample has 90,000 to 140,000 clones, nearly 85% seen once; the top ten hold 6.1%. Sequencing used PBMCs. The receptors come from a man between 18 and 35 years old in good health and CMV-seronegative.

V gene TRBV29-1 combines with J gene TRBJ1-1; D gene unclear. Between the trimmed V and J ends, which lost 3 bases and 0 bases, there was a span of 14 bases. CDR1 and CDR2 from the germline V gene are SQVTM and ANQGSEA. The CDR3 extends over 15 amino acids. The DNA for the CDR3 is TGCAGCGTTGACGCCAGAGGGTGGGTGAACACTGAAGCTTTCTTT. It translates to CSVDARGWVNTEAFF. The full variable domain, rest sourced from reference TRBV29-1 and TRBJ1-1, is SAVISQKPSRDICQRGTSLTIQCQVDSQVTMMFWYRQQPGQSLTLIATANQGSEATYESGFVIDKFPISRPNLTFSTLTVSNMSPEDSSIYLCSVDARGWVNTEAFFGQGTRLTVV.

J is TRBJ2-5 and V is TRBV2; perhaps TRBD2 as D (6 bases). The tail of the sequence fits TRBJ2-7 better, so the J call may be wrong. The length of the CDR3 is 13 residues. The germline V gene encodes CDR1 SNHLY and CDR2 FYNNEI. CDR3 in amino acids: CASSRTTPGEQYF. The CDR3 coding sequence is TGTGCCAGCAGTCGGACTACCCCAGGCGAGCAGTACTTC.

This chain joins TRBV15 and TRBJ1-5; no definite D call. CDR1 is LNHNV and CDR2 is YYDKDF in the germline V gene (reference sequence). The length of the CDR3 is 14 residues. Trimming left V 0 bases short and J 5 bases short, with 8 bases between. CDR3 amino acids: CATSRDSIDQPQHF. DNA of the CDR3: TGTGCCACCAGCAGAGACTCTATCGATCAGCCCCAGCATTTT.

The chain employs TRBV29-1 and TRBJ2-5, with D tentatively TRBD2 (6 bases). This CDR3 is built from 15 residues. Germline V gene sequence: CDR1 SQVTM, CDR2 ANQGSEA. Trimming removed 0 bases from V and 5 bases from J, with 16 bases in between. The CDR3 nucleotides read TGCAGCGTTGAAGATCCCCGGAGGGCTACGGAGACCCAGTACTTC. Translated: CSVEDPRRATETQYF.

The rearrangement links TRBV5-6 to TRBJ1-1, with 7 bases fitting TRBD1. The junction had 4 bases not matched to a gene; V was cut back by 5 bases and J by 3 bases. Germline CDR1 is SGHDT and CDR2 is YYEEEE. This CDR3 has 13 residues. CDR3 DNA: TGTGCCAGCAGGGGCCAGGGGGACACTGAAGCTTTCTTT. It specifies CASRGQGDTEAFF.

The chain has TRBV7-3 and TRBJ2-6, with D hard to call. Trimming took off 4 bases at V and 2 bases at J, with 9 bases between the two ends. Germline assignment: CDR1 SGHTA and CDR2 FQGTGA. The CDR3 runs to 15 residues. CDR3 bases: TGTGCCAGCAGCTCCCCCCACACTGGGGCCAACGTCCTGACTTTC. Its translation is CASSSPHTGANVLTF.

The rearrangement joins TRBV7-9 to TRBJ2-3; TRBD2 matches 8 bases. Germline V lookup: CDR1 SEHNR, CDR2 FQNEAQ (reference sequence). This CDR3 is 18 amino acids long. Losses at the gene ends were 0 bases for V and 2 bases for J; bases not matched to a gene: 10. Written as DNA, the CDR3 is TGTGCCAGCAGCTTAGCGTCGCGGGAGGCAAAGCACACAGATACGCAGTATTTT. This gives the protein CASSLASREAKHTDTQYF.

The genes are TRBV27 and TRBJ2-7; D perhaps matches TRBD1 (5 bases). The V gene lost 4 bases and the J gene lost 3 bases, with 10 bases spanning the gap. CDR1 is MNHEY and CDR2 is SMNVEV in the germline V gene (reference sequence). The CDR3 totals 13 residues. The CDR3 bases are TGTGCCAGCAGTTCCGGACAATACTACGAGCAGTACTTC. The encoded protein is CASSSGQYYEQYF.

This chain connects TRBV19 to TRBJ2-7, with a possible D match to TRBD2 (6 bases). Per germline, CDR1 LNHDA and CDR2 SQIVND (reference sequence). The CDR3 is 14 residues long. V lost 0 bases, J lost 6 bases, and 12 bases lay in between. This CDR3 is CASSIDGLRPEQYF. CDR3 sequence (DNA): TGTGCCAGTAGTATAGACGGACTACGCCCCGAGCAGTACTTC. The full variable domain, with the rest looked up from reference TRBV19 and TRBJ2-7, is DGGITQSPKYLFRKEGQNVTLSCEQNLNHDAMYWYRQDPGQGLRLIYYSQIVNDFQKGDIAEGYSVSREKKESFPLTVTSAQKNPTAFYLCASSIDGLRPEQYFGPGTRLTVT.

The V and J genes are TRBV27 and TRBJ2-7; D might be TRBD1 (6 bases). The V end lost 8 bases, the J end lost 4 bases, and 15 bases lay between the germline ends. Germline assignment: CDR1 MNHEY and CDR2 SMNVEV (reference sequence). This CDR3 contains 13 residues. The CDR3 DNA reads TGTGCCAGCGCCCATCCCGACAGGTACGAGCAGTACTTC. Encoded protein: CASAHPDRYEQYF.